This T cell receptor beta chain was sequenced in a study of graft-versus-host responses after intestinal transplantation. Study details: Tacrolimus and steroids were given for two to four years to all recipients after anti-thymocyte globulin induction. Whole-study findings and limits: Graft-donor T cell macrochimerism in patients accompanied high graft-versus-host to host-versus-graft clonal ratios in allografts.

Tissue from the graft was processed to free its intraepithelial and lamina propria lymphocytes. Germline V gene data show CDR1 as SEHNR and CDR2 as FQNEAQ (reference sequence). Trimming removed 6 bases from V and 0 bases from J, with 12 bases in between. CDR3 length: 15 amino acids. Sequenced by immunoSEQ multiplex PCR; TCRdb stores in-frame clones only, minus some. The repertoire has almost 30,000 clones, over 60% of them found once; the top ten carry 2.5% to 3.5%. In the case of this clone: Its specificity is not known.

This chain uses TRBV7-9 with TRBJ1-3, with D unclear. Material: ileum tissue, obtained 98 days after intestinal transplantation. This TCR derives from a human patient who received an intestinal transplant, so some T cells may come from the graft donor. This CDR3 is CASRGSGYSGNTIYF. CDR3 bases: TGTGCCAGCAGAGGTTCAGGTTACTCTGGAAACACCATATATTTT.